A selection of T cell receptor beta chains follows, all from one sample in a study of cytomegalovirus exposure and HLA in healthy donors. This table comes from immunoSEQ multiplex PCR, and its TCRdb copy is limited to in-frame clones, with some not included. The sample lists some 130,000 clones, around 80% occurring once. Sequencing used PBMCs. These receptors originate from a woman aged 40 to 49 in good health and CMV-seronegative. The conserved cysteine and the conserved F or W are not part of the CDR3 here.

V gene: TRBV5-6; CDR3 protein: ASSLETSGGPDTQY
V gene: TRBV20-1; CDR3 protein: SARRGDEQY
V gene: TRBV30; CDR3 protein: AWGEGSYGYT
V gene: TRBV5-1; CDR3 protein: ASSSTGSSGANGLT
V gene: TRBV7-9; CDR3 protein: ASSPGQGYT
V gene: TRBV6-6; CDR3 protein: ASSGQGVANTGELF
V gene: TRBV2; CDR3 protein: ASRGNRDRSSYEQY
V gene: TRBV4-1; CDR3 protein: ASSLEGLAAPYEQY
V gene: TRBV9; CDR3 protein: ASSKGGQLNSGANVLT
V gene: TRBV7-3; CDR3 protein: ASSLLGQGQATDTQY
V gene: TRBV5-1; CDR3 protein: ASSLAASVYNEQF
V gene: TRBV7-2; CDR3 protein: ASSADSPNQPQH
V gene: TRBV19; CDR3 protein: ASSQATSGNTIY
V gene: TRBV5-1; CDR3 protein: ASSFGGQEQY
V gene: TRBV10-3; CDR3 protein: AISPGSDVSGANGLT
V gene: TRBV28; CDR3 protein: ASSLAGPREQY
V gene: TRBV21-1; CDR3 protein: ASSKAWRGRSGELF
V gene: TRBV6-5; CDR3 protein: ASSYSPSGYEQY
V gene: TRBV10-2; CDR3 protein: ASRLAGGPEQY
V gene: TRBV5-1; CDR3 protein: ASSFQGNEQY
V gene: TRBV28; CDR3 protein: ASSLPLQGTDGKEAF
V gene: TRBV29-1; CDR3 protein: SACMGGSYEQY
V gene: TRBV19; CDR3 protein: ASSPDSNQPQH
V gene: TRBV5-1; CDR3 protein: ASSGGGTTLAKNIQY
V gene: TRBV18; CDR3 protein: ASSPSLRMNTEAF
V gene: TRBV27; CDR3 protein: ASSLRPGGVETEAF
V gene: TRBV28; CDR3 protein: ASSSQGYNEQF
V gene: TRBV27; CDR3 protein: ASSSGIRTSYNEQF
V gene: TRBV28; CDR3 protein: ASSLKGVGLNTEAF
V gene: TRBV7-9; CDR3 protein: ASSSDIANYGYT
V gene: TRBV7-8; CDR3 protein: ASSSGLAAPNEQF
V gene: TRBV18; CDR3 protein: ASSRFSGRNYNEQF